This T cell receptor (beta chain) was sequenced during a study of beta chain features in type 1 diabetes. About the study: Analysis included around 100 million sorted cells drawn from all samples.

Study conclusions and caveats: All four CD4+ subsets of Type 1 diabetes patients contained TCRB CDR3s that were moderately but significantly shorter.

Comments on this clone: Its target is not known.

The CDR3 covers 15 residues. The germline V gene has CDR1 SEHNR and CDR2 FQNEAQ (reference sequence). V dropped 4 bases and J dropped 0 bases, with 9 bases sitting between them. Expressed TCRB transcripts were sequenced because the isolated RNA had all been reverse transcribed beforehand. The method was immunoSEQ multiplex PCR; TCRdb's version includes in-frame clones alone and lacks a portion of them. Of 200,000 to 250,000 clones listed, roughly 17% are singletons. J is TRBJ2-2 and V is TRBV7-9, with D possibly TRBD1 on 6 matching bases. Source material: naive CD4+ T cells from blood. The sequence was obtained from a man aged 25 to 40 with type 1 diabetes. The CDR3 protein is CASSSGQSNTGELFF. For the CDR3, the DNA is TGTGCCAGCAGCTCCGGACAGTCGAACACCGGGGAGCTGTTTTTT.